This T cell receptor (beta chain) was observed in a study of blood T cell repertoires in COVID-19 (dated by TCRdb to 2020 to 2022). Regarding the complete study: Collaborator samples came from the United States, Italy and Spain and covered acute and convalescent phases of COVID-19. The repertoires were made available in a free public database intended to serve as a resource for research on the immune response to SARS-CoV-2. The samples were drawn from two sources: the first 160 participants of the ongoing ImmuneRACE study, and over 1,000 subjects contributed by 6 global collaborators. Where available, HLA class I and class II types were obtained from metadata supplied by the sample provider rather than from assay-based typing. The sample metadata nearly always contained a de-identified subject ID, COVID-19 status, age in years and sex. The dataset comprised deeply sampled blood TCRbeta repertoires from subjects exposed to, actively infected with, or recovered from COVID-19. The prospective study material was composed of cDNA or gDNA derived from T cells, B-cell-depleted T cells, or PBMCs.

TCRbeta CDR3 regions were amplified from genomic DNA by means of the immunoSEQ Assay, a bias-controlled multiplex PCR. Concerning the study's data processing: Within the assay, amplification of reference gene primers was used to estimate how many nucleated cells each sample contained. To quantify the absolute abundance of each unique TCRbeta CDR3 rearrangement, sequence reads were collapsed and filtered. For each sample, productive Simpson clonality was calculated as the square root of Simpson's diversity index across productive rearrangements. TCRdb mirrors the immuneACCESS table, restricted to in-frame sequences. Some clones are absent from its copies; in checked studies, under half trace to an unresolved V gene, and the reason for the others is unknown. That table supplies the V and J calls and clone size; D and trimming were determined from the DNA. Recorded for this sample are approximately 220,000 clones; about four fifths of them occurred a single time. Together, the top ten hold around 6.5% of the sample.

Comment on this clone: This clone's antigen is unknown. No per-base quality is available; no much larger clone lies one base away.

At the junction V is shortened by 3 bases and J by 0 bases, with 6 bases in between. The germline V gene specifies MDHEN as CDR1 and SYDVKM as CDR2. The CDR3 spans 14 residues, from the cysteine through the phenylalanine. The DNA shown is the 42-base CDR3, in frame from base 1. Paper-wide results and their limitations: How much clinical and demographic metadata was included differed by source and by participant, and the metadata was provided uncurated.

In the prospective study, participants were 18 to 89 years old, resided in about two dozen geographic areas of the United States, and were enrolled through a virtual design. In the prospective study, cohorts were assigned on the basis of participant-reported clinical history obtained from a screening survey and a study questionnaire. Recovered participants in ImmuneRACE Cohort 3 were defined by two consecutive negative NP/OP PCR tests, clearance by a healthcare professional, or resolution of symptoms. In the prospective study, mobile phlebotomists collected whole blood, serum and a nasopharyngeal or oropharyngeal swab from each participant. Additional blood draws and questionnaires over an approximately 2-month period could optionally be provided by prospective study participants. Before DNA extraction, blood samples from the prospective study were shipped at room temperature or frozen.

Sequences were obtained from PBMCs or T cells enriched from blood (not recorded which). The rearrangement joined TRBV28 to TRBJ1-5, with no confidently assigned D gene. This receptor was identified in a middle-aged woman who had recovered from COVID-19. The CDR3 reads as follows: CASSLSDSNQPQHF. The DNA is as follows: TGTGCCAGCAGTTTGTCAGATAGCAATCAGCCCCAGCATTTT.